This T cell receptor beta chain emerged from a study of cytomegalovirus exposure and HLA in healthy donors. Study-level information: Genotyping of some 400 donors showed that around 85% belonged to the Caucasian-associated ancestry cluster.

Study-level points and caveats: Later genetic work tied a missense DCLRE1C variant to beta-chain V and J trimming. A later analysis reportedly identified an Asian-associated ancestry cluster as carrying fewer N-insertions than the 666-donor mean.

Turning to this clone: Its specificity is unknown.

Although they were nominally healthy when sampled, donors likely had unrecorded immune exposures. PCR primers comprised 60 Vbeta and 13 Jbeta primers. The method was immunoSEQ multiplex PCR; TCRdb's version includes in-frame clones alone and lacks a portion of them. The data contain 130,000 or so clones, more than 75% of them singletons. The source of this sequence is a woman aged 30 to 39 in good health and CMV-seronegative. The sequenced sample was PBMCs.

The CDR3 nucleotides read TGTGCCAGCAGTGTAAGGCGGTCTGGAAACACCATATATTTT. It yields the protein CASSVRRSGNTIYF. The rearrangement links TRBV2 to TRBJ1-3, with D unclear. Trimming removed 4 bases from V and 1 base from J, with 8 bases in between. This CDR3 is built from 14 residues. Germline V lookup: CDR1 SNHLY, CDR2 FYNNEI. Full variable domain (rest looked up from reference TRBV2 and TRBJ1-3): EPEVTQTPSHQVTQMGQEVILRCVPISNHLYFYWYRQILGQKVEFLVSFYNNEISEKSEIFDDQFSVERPDGSNFTLKIRSTKLEDSAMYFCASSVRRSGNTIYFGEGSWLTVV.